The subject of this entry is one T cell receptor beta chain. In this sample, this clonotype turned up many times. This clone's antigen is unknown. No clone much larger than this one lies a single base away; base qualities are absent. This record comes from a study of CD8+CD57+ T cells in acquired aplastic anemia (dated by TCRdb to 2017 to 2018). With regard to the full study: DNA extracted from sorted CD4+ and CD8+ cells had a mean of approximately 3.3 ug, with a range of about 0.19 to 30 ug. CD8+CD57+ expansion was defined as a frequency above the mean frequency observed in healthy subjects. The paper's findings and limits, for the study overall: Between patients and healthy controls, no significant difference in CD8+ Simpson's diversity was found (P=0.060). Around 30 CD8+ CDR3 sequences were shared between patients and controls but appeared highly expressed in patients and within their immunodominant clones.

Genomic DNA served as template for TCR beta VDJ combination and CDR3 sequence profiling. An Illumina HiSeq 2000 was used for TCR repertoire sequencing. The paper's data handling went like this. Repertoires were assessed using TRBV/TRBJ rearrangement plots, CDR3 size and DJ length profiles, and Simpson's diversity index. The immunodominant clone was defined as the most abundant DNA sequence in deep sequencing data. CDR3 amino acid sequences were screened for sharing across subjects and compared with published repertoires and the VDJdb database. TCRdb ran its own pipeline on the public reads, namely fastp trimming at Q25 and MiXCR clone calling, and kept in-frame beta chains. Entries that share a CDR3 protein sequence are merged under the most common genes and DNA. It is TCRdb's table, rather than the study itself, that gives the V and J calls and clone size. The sample contains about 160,000 distinct CDR3 sequences, 40% to 60% of them found a single time. About 30% of the sample comes from the top ten.

Flow cytometry had shown CD8+CD57+ cell expansion in the patients selected for sequencing. Severe acquired aplastic anemia was diagnosed in all patients according to International Study of Aplastic Anemia and Agranulocytosis and Camitta criteria. No patient had received any therapy when blood was sampled. In this study, sorted CD4+ and CD8+ T cells from the blood of healthy subjects and of severe aplastic anemia patients had their TCR repertoires deep-sequenced. Patients were enrolled under clinicaltrials.gov protocols 00001620, 01623167, 00001397, 00071045, 00081523 and 00961064 in the USA. Ficoll-Paque density gradient centrifugation was used to isolate peripheral blood mononuclear cells. Before DNA extraction, CD4+ and CD8+ T cells were sorted by FACS or by magnetic beads. Deletion took 2 bases off V and 13 bases off J, with a span of 15 bases between the germline ends. From the germline V gene (reference sequence), CDR1 is LGHDT and CDR2 is YNNKEL. There are 14 amino acids in the CDR3, from cysteine to phenylalanine inclusive. The retained sequence is limited to the CDR3, 42 bases, with the frame set at the first base.

The rearranged segments are TRBV3-1 and TRBJ1-6; the D gene lacks a confident call. Sequencing was done on a sample of sorted CD4+, CD8+, or CD8+CD57+ T cells (not recorded which) from PBMCs. This TCR derives from a human donor with aplastic anemia. The nucleotide sequence is given as TGTGCCAGCAGCCAACGGGCCGCAATTCACCCCCTCCACTTT. This encodes CASSQRAAIHPLHF.